The present T cell receptor (beta chain) was sequenced within a study of T cells in localized non-small cell lung cancer. Study-level points and caveats: Uninvolved adjacent lung had the highest recorded T cell clonality, with tumor below it. Appearances in adjacent lung were noted for a median approximately 50 of the top 100 tumor clones.

The table came from immunoSEQ multiplex PCR; TCRdb's copy has only in-frame clones and leaves some out. The repertoire includes approximately 1,000 clones, approximately 22% of them detected once, and 15% to 20% sits in the top ten. Germline assignment: CDR1 SGHNT and CDR2 YENEEA. V lost 6 bases and J lost 2; bases outside the gene matches: 6. The CDR3 loop spans 14 amino acids. By its share, this clone is medium-sized. Its antigen is unidentified. It was adjacent lung free of atypia that was taken, at least 2 cm from the tumor margin. The sequence derives from a woman aged 40-70 years with stage III lung adenocarcinoma. The rearrangement uses TRBV11-3 and TRBJ2-5; TRBD2 aligns across 7 bases. The sample was normal lung tissue next to the tumor, taken before any cancer treatment. The CDR3 protein is CASRDLAVQETQYF. The CDR3 DNA reads TGTGCCAGCAGAGACCTAGCGGTACAAGAGACCCAGTACTTC.